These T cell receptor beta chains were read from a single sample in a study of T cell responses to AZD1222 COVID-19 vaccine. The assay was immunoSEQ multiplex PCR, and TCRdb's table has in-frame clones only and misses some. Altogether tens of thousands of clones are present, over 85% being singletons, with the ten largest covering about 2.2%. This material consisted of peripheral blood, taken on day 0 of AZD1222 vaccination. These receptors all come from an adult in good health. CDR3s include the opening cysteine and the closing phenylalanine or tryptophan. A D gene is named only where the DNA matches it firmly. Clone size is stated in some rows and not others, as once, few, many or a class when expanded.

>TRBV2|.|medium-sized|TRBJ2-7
CASSDLLNRAPYEQYF
TGTGCCAGCAGTGACCTATTAAACAGGGCACCCTACGAGCAGTACTTC
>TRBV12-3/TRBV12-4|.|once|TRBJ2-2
CASSLGTGELFF
TGTGCCAGCAGTTTAGGGACCGGGGAGCTGTTTTTT
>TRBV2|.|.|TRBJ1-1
CASKQQSEAFF
TGTGCCAGCAAGCAACAGTCTGAAGCTTTCTTT
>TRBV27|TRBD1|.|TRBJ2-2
CASRRDSNTGELFF
TGTGCCAGCAGAAGGGACAGTAACACCGGGGAGCTGTTTTTT
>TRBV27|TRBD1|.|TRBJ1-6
CASSWNQQGASSPLHF
TGTGCCAGCAGCTGGAACCAACAGGGGGCATCCTCACCCCTCCACTTT
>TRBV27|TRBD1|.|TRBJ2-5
CASSYLQGAGETQYF
TGTGCCAGCAGTTACCTACAGGGGGCAGGGGAGACCCAGTACTTC
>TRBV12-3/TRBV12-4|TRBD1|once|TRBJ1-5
CASSLGGEGALDF
TGTGCCAGCAGTTTAGGAGGAGAGGGGGCCCTGGATTTT
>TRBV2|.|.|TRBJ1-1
CASSRLGKNTEAFF
TGTGCCAGTTCCCGGTTGGGAAAGAACACTGAAGCTTTCTTT
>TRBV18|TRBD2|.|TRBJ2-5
CASSPHPPSGRGETQYF
TGTGCCAGCTCACCTCATCCCCCTAGCGGGAGGGGAGAGACCCAGTACTTC
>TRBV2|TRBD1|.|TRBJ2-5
CASSDRDSQETQYF
TGTGCCAGCAGTGACCGGGACAGCCAAGAGACCCAGTACTTC
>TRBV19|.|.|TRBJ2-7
CASSPWDTATYEQYF
TGTGCCAGTAGTCCCTGGGACACCGCCACCTACGAGCAGTACTTC
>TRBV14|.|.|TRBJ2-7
CASSQGAASGQYF
TGTGCCAGCAGCCAAGGCGCCGCCTCGGGCCAATACTTC
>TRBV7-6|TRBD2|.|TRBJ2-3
CASRQRASGGASSTDTQYF
TGTGCCAGCCGCCAGAGGGCTAGCGGGGGGGCGTCGAGCACAGATACGCAGTATTTT
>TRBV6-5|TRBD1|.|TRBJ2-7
CASSLGTGSYEQYF
TGTGCCAGCAGCCTCGGGACAGGATCGTACGAGCAGTACTTC
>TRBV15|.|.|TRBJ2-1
CATSREKKTYNEQFF
TGTGCCACCAGCAGAGAAAAGAAAACCTACAATGAGCAGTTCTTC
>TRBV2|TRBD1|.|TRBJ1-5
CASAGTGGSQPQHF
TGTGCCAGCGCCGGGACAGGGGGCTCGCAGCCCCAGCATTTT
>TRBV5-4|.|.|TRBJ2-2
CASTELGGGVRGELFF
TGTGCCAGCACCGAGTTGGGGGGAGGAGTGCGCGGGGAGCTGTTTTTT
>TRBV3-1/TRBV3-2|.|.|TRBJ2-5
CASSRSSGPGTQYF
TGTGCCAGCAGCCGGAGTAGCGGCCCAGGGACCCAGTACTTC
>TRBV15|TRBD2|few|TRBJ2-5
CATSRDQPGGLETQYF
TGTGCCACCAGCAGAGATCAACCGGGGGGGCTGGAGACCCAGTACTTC
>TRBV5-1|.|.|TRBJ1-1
CASSFGRMNTEAFF
TGCGCCAGCAGCTTCGGACGGATGAACACTGAAGCTTTCTTT
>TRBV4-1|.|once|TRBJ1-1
CASSQGRGMNTEAFF
TGCGCCAGCAGCCAAGGTCGGGGCATGAACACTGAAGCTTTCTTT
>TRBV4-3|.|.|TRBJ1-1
CASSQGTVMNTEAFF
TGCGCCAGCAGCCAAGGGACAGTCATGAACACTGAAGCTTTCTTT
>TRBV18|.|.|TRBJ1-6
CASSPKEDSPLHF
TGTGCCAGCTCACCGAAGGAGGATTCACCCCTCCACTTT
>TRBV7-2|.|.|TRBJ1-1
CASSMRTDNTEAFF
TGTGCCAGCAGCATGAGGACTGACAACACTGAAGCTTTCTTT
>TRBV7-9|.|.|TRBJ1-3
CASSLVTGGNTIYF
TGTGCCAGCAGCTTAGTAACGGGTGGAAACACCATATATTTT
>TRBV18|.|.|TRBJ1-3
CASSPGNTIYF
TGTGCCAGCTCACCAGGAAACACCATATATTTT
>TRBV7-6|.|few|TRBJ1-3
CASSLGWAGTGSGNTIYF
TGTGCCAGCAGCTTAGGGTGGGCAGGGACCGGCTCTGGAAACACCATATATTTT
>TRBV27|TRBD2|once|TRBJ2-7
CASSRSASGYEQYF
TGTGCCAGCAGTAGAAGTGCTAGCGGGTACGAGCAGTACTTC
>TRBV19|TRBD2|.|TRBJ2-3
CASSGPSGGATDTQYF
TGTGCCAGTAGTGGCCCTAGCGGGGGGGCAACAGATACGCAGTATTTT
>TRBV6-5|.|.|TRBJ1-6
CASSYRTGDSPLHF
TGTGCCAGCAGTTACCGGACCGGAGATTCACCCCTCCACTTT
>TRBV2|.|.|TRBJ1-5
CASSVRRGGSNQPQHF
TGTGCCAGCAGTGTTCGTCGCGGAGGTTCCAATCAGCCCCAGCATTTT
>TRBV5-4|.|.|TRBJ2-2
CASSTRAGRNTGELFF
TGTGCCAGCAGCACCCGGGCGGGGCGGAACACCGGGGAGCTGTTTTTT
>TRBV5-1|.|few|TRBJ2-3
CASTISSSGSTDTQYF
TGCGCCAGCACCATCAGTTCCAGCGGGAGCACAGATACGCAGTATTTT
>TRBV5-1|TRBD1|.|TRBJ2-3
CASSWTGTGGSTDTQYF
TGCGCCAGCAGCTGGACCGGGACAGGGGGTAGCACAGATACGCAGTATTTT
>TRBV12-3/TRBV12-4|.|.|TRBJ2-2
CASSLLGNGELFF
TGTGCCAGCAGTTTACTGGGGAACGGGGAGCTGTTTTTT
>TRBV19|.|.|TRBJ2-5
CASSNQGGGGGQETQYF
TGTGCCAGTAGTAACCAGGGAGGGGGAGGAGGTCAAGAGACCCAGTACTTC